This T cell receptor beta chain was sequenced in a study of cytomegalovirus exposure and HLA in healthy donors. Study-level information: A preliminary data release comprised 80 million to 95 million unique TCRs obtained from HLA-typed donors. Genotyping showed 81% of roughly 390 donors falling in the Caucasian-associated ancestry cluster. Study outcomes and limitations: Later, an analysis showed that TCR beta chains associated with HLA were more clonally expanded than others that were equally common.

Researchers ran the PCR with 60 Vbeta and 13 Jbeta primers. Assay used: immunoSEQ multiplex PCR; TCRdb lists only in-frame clones, some missing. Here the sample spans 85,000 to 120,000 clones, roughly 76% being singletons. About this clone itself: Its antigen is not identified.

Looked up from germline, CDR1 is SGHVS and CDR2 is FQNEAQ. The CDR3 is made up of 17 amino acids. V gave up 8 bases and J gave up 7 bases, with 29 bases separating them. The rearrangement joins TRBV7-8 to TRBJ1-1, with D possibly TRBD1 on 6 matching bases. The sequenced sample consisted of PBMCs. The source is a woman aged 45-59 years in good health and CMV-seropositive. The CDR3 protein is CASGPKGHYHRQGEAFF. The CDR3 DNA is TGTGCCAGCGGCCCTAAGGGACACTACCATCGCCAGGGTGAAGCTTTCTTT.